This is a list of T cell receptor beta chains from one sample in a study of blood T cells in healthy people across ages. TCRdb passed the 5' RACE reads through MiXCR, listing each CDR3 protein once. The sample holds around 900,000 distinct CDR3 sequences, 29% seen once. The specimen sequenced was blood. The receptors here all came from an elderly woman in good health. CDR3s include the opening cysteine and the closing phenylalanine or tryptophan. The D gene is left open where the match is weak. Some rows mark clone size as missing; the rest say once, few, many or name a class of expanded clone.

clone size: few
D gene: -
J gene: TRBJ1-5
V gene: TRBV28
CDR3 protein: CASSLPVPRGNQPQHF
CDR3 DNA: TGTGCCAGCAGTTTGCCCGTCCCCCGAGGCAATCAGCCCCAGCATTTT

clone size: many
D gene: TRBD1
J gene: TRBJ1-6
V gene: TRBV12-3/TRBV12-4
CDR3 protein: CASTLGQGANSPLHF
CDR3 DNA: TGTGCCAGCACTTTGGGACAGGGGGCGAATTCACCCCTCCACTTT

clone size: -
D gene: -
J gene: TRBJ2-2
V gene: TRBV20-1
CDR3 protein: CSAPRGRVNTGERFF
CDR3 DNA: TGCAGTGCTCCGCGGGGCAGGGTCAACACCGGGGAGCGGTTTTTT

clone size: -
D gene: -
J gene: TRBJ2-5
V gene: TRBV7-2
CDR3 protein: CASSFGKETQYF
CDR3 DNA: TGTGCCAGCAGCTTCGGAAAAGAGACCCAGTACTTC

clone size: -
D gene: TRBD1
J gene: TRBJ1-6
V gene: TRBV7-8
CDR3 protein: CASSNGQVGDSPLHF
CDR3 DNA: TGTGCCAGCAGCAATGGACAGGTGGGAGATTCACCCCTCCACTTT

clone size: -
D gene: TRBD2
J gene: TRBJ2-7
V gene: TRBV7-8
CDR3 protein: CASSPGLADCGEQYF
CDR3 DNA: TGTGCCAGCAGCCCCGGACTAGCGGACTGCGGCGAGCAGTACTTC

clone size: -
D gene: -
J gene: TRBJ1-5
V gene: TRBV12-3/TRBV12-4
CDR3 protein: CASSQTEGFQPQHF
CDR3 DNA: TGTGCCAGCAGTCAGACAGAGGGGTTTCAGCCCCAGCATTTT

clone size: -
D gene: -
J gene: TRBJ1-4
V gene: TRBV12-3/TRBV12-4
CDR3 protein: CASSPTGKGEKLFF
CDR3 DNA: TGTGCCAGCAGTCCCACCGGCAAAGGTGAAAAACTGTTTTTT

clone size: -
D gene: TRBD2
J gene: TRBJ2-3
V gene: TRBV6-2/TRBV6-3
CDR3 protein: CASSKRGDTQYF
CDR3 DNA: TGTGCCAGCAGTAAGCGGGGAGATACGCAGTATTTT

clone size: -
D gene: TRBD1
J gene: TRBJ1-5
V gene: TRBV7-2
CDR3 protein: CASSLAVARGGNQPQHF
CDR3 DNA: TGTGCCAGCAGCTTAGCGGTTGCCAGGGGGGGCAATCAGCCCCAGCATTTT

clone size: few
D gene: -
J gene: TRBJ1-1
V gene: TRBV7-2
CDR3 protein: CASSLDQGRGTEAFF
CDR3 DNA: TGTGCCAGCAGCTTAGACCAGGGGAGAGGCACTGAAGCTTTCTTT

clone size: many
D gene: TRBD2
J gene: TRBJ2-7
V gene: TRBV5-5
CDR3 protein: CASRSSGTYEQYF
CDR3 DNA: TGTGCCAGCAGGTCTAGCGGAACCTACGAGCAGTACTTC

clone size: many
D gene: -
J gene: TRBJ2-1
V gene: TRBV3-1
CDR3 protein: CASSHRSWERQFF
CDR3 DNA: TGTGCCAGCAGCCATCGGTCCTGGGAGAGGCAGTTCTTC

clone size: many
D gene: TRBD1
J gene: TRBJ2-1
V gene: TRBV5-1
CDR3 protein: CASSLGDDRAGNEQFF
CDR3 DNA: TGCGCCAGCAGCTTGGGGGACGACAGGGCGGGCAATGAGCAGTTCTTC

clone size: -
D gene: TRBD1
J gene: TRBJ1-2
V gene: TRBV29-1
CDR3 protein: CSVADRGYGYTF
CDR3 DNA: TGCAGCGTCGCCGACAGGGGATATGGCTACACCTTC

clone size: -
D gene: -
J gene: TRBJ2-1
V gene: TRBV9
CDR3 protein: CASSGVGPDNEQFF
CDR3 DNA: TGTGCCAGCAGCGGGGTCGGGCCGGACAATGAGCAGTTCTTC